This is a list of T cell receptor beta chains from one sample in a study of blood T cell repertoires in COVID-19. The data were produced by immunoSEQ multiplex PCR, yet TCRdb's version contains in-frame clones alone and is incomplete. The sample has roughly 250,000 clones, 85% to 90% seen once. The sequenced sample consisted of PBMCs or T cells enriched from blood (not recorded which). The receptors shown here come from a woman in her forties or fifties who had recovered from COVID-19. Each CDR3 is given with its conserved first and last residue. A D gene is named only where the DNA matches it firmly. Only part of the rows carry a size: once, few, many, or a class if the clone is expanded.

v_call: TRBV3-1/TRBV3-2
clone_size: .
j_call: TRBJ2-1
d_call: TRBD2
cdr3_aa: CASSRILAGTSNEQFF
cdr3_nt: TGTGCCAGCAGCCGCATACTAGCGGGAACGAGCAATGAGCAGTTCTTC

v_call: TRBV19
clone_size: .
j_call: TRBJ1-4
d_call: TRBD1
cdr3_aa: CATRRPGQRNEKLFF
cdr3_nt: TGTGCCACGAGACGCCCGGGACAGCGAAATGAAAAACTGTTTTTT

v_call: TRBV30
clone_size: .
j_call: TRBJ1-1
d_call: .
cdr3_aa: CAWSRAGGTEAFF
cdr3_nt: TGTGCCTGGAGTCGCGCCGGGGGGACTGAAGCTTTCTTT

v_call: TRBV15
clone_size: .
j_call: TRBJ2-7
d_call: .
cdr3_aa: CATSRDTGFVHPYF
cdr3_nt: TGTGCCACCAGCAGAGATACGGGATTCGTTCATCCGTACTTC

v_call: TRBV20-1
clone_size: .
j_call: TRBJ2-3
d_call: TRBD2
cdr3_aa: CSASSPRASGSLDTQYF
cdr3_nt: TGCAGTGCTAGTTCTCCTAGGGCTAGCGGGAGTTTAGATACGCAGTATTTT

v_call: TRBV4-2
clone_size: .
j_call: TRBJ2-3
d_call: TRBD1
cdr3_aa: CASTPAQDRVPTQYF
cdr3_nt: TGTGCCAGCACCCCCGCTCAGGACAGGGTACCTACGCAGTATTTT

v_call: TRBV5-1
clone_size: .
j_call: TRBJ2-6
d_call: .
cdr3_aa: CASSPGGVGANVLTF
cdr3_nt: TGCGCCAGCAGCCCCGGAGGGGTTGGGGCCAACGTCCTGACTTTC

v_call: TRBV19
clone_size: .
j_call: TRBJ1-1
d_call: TRBD1
cdr3_aa: CASVDRGNTEAFF
cdr3_nt: TGTGCCAGTGTCGACAGGGGGAACACTGAAGCTTTCTTT

v_call: TRBV9
clone_size: .
j_call: TRBJ2-1
d_call: TRBD2
cdr3_aa: CASSVGQPGLGYSEQFF
cdr3_nt: TGTGCCAGCAGCGTAGGACAACCGGGACTAGGGTACAGTGAGCAGTTCTTC

v_call: TRBV6-2/TRBV6-3
clone_size: .
j_call: TRBJ2-1
d_call: TRBD2
cdr3_aa: CASSMGTRIDNEQFF
cdr3_nt: TGTGCCAGCAGTATGGGGACTAGGATTGACAATGAGCAGTTCTTC

v_call: TRBV27
clone_size: .
j_call: TRBJ2-3
d_call: TRBD2
cdr3_aa: CASSLVLAGEDTQYF
cdr3_nt: TGTGCCAGCAGTTTAGTACTAGCGGGGGAAGATACGCAGTATTTT

v_call: TRBV5-1
clone_size: .
j_call: TRBJ2-1
d_call: .
cdr3_aa: CASSSLAGQDEQFF
cdr3_nt: TGCGCCAGCAGCTCTCTAGCGGGACAGGATGAGCAGTTCTTC

v_call: TRBV6-5
clone_size: .
j_call: TRBJ2-2
d_call: .
cdr3_aa: CASSYPDTGELFF
cdr3_nt: TGTGCCAGCAGTTACCCGGACACCGGGGAGCTGTTTTTT

v_call: TRBV13
clone_size: .
j_call: TRBJ1-4
d_call: TRBD1
cdr3_aa: CASRRAGTGVEKLFF
cdr3_nt: TGTGCCAGCAGACGCGCCGGGACAGGGGTTGAAAAACTGTTTTTT

v_call: TRBV30
clone_size: once
j_call: TRBJ2-7
d_call: .
cdr3_aa: CALGNTYEQYF
cdr3_nt: TGTGCTCTGGGCAATACCTACGAGCAGTACTTC

v_call: TRBV28
clone_size: .
j_call: TRBJ2-7
d_call: TRBD2
cdr3_aa: CASNTAGLAGGNEQYF
cdr3_nt: TGTGCCAGCAATACAGCGGGACTAGCGGGAGGAAACGAGCAGTACTTC

v_call: TRBV9
clone_size: once
j_call: TRBJ2-3
d_call: TRBD2
cdr3_aa: CASSVGGRAIDTQYF
cdr3_nt: TGTGCCAGCAGCGTGGGCGGGAGGGCAATAGATACGCAGTATTTT

v_call: TRBV11-3
clone_size: .
j_call: TRBJ1-4
d_call: TRBD1
cdr3_aa: CASSPGQGANEKLFF
cdr3_nt: TGTGCCAGCAGCCCAGGACAGGGCGCCAATGAAAAACTGTTTTTT

v_call: TRBV6-5
clone_size: .
j_call: TRBJ1-3
d_call: .
cdr3_aa: CASRNGGRGGNTIYF
cdr3_nt: TGTGCCAGCAGAAACGGCGGTCGAGGGGGAAACACCATATATTTT

v_call: TRBV28
clone_size: .
j_call: TRBJ1-4
d_call: TRBD1
cdr3_aa: CASSRIGTRQGGEKLFF
cdr3_nt: TGTGCCAGCAGTCGAATAGGAACCAGACAGGGGGGTGAAAAACTGTTTTTT

v_call: TRBV7-8
clone_size: once
j_call: TRBJ1-1
d_call: .
cdr3_aa: CASKEREVRVEAFF
cdr3_nt: TGTGCCAGCAAAGAACGGGAGGTCAGGGTAGAAGCTTTCTTT

v_call: TRBV5-1
clone_size: .
j_call: TRBJ2-1
d_call: .
cdr3_aa: CASSLDGISYNEQFF
cdr3_nt: TGCGCCAGCAGCTTGGACGGGATCTCCTACAATGAGCAGTTCTTC

v_call: TRBV4-3
clone_size: .
j_call: TRBJ1-4
d_call: TRBD1
cdr3_aa: CASSQGTGVVDRGGEKLFF
cdr3_nt: TGCGCCAGCAGCCAGGGAACCGGGGTGGTAGACAGGGGGGGAGAAAAACTGTTTTTT

v_call: TRBV28
clone_size: .
j_call: TRBJ1-2
d_call: .
cdr3_aa: CASSTSSEGADGYTF
cdr3_nt: TGTGCCAGCAGTACTTCCTCAGAAGGGGCTGATGGCTACACCTTC

v_call: TRBV10-1
clone_size: .
j_call: TRBJ1-6
d_call: .
cdr3_aa: CASSELRHSYNSPLHF
cdr3_nt: TGCGCCAGCAGTGAGCTGAGACACTCCTATAATTCACCCCTCCACTTT

v_call: TRBV28
clone_size: .
j_call: TRBJ1-6
d_call: TRBD1
cdr3_aa: CASKDRVFSPLHF
cdr3_nt: TGTGCCAGCAAAGACAGGGTCTTTTCACCCCTCCACTTT

v_call: TRBV5-4
clone_size: .
j_call: TRBJ2-1
d_call: .
cdr3_aa: CASSLDQRATNEQFF
cdr3_nt: TGTGCCAGCAGCTTGGACCAGCGGGCCACCAATGAGCAGTTCTTC

v_call: TRBV28
clone_size: .
j_call: TRBJ2-2
d_call: .
cdr3_aa: CASSFQWNTGELFF
cdr3_nt: TGTGCCAGCAGTTTTCAGTGGAACACCGGGGAGCTGTTTTTT

v_call: TRBV9
clone_size: few
j_call: TRBJ2-2
d_call: TRBD2
cdr3_aa: CASSASGNTGELFF
cdr3_nt: TGTGCCAGCAGCGCTAGCGGTAACACCGGGGAGCTGTTTTTT

v_call: TRBV5-4
clone_size: .
j_call: TRBJ1-1
d_call: .
cdr3_aa: CASRASSRGETEAFF
cdr3_nt: TGTGCCAGCAGGGCCAGTTCCCGGGGGGAGACTGAAGCTTTCTTT

v_call: TRBV9
clone_size: .
j_call: TRBJ1-4
d_call: TRBD1
cdr3_aa: CASSARDREEEKLFF
cdr3_nt: TGTGCCAGCAGCGCGAGGGACAGGGAAGAGGAAAAACTGTTTTTT

v_call: TRBV7-2
clone_size: .
j_call: TRBJ2-7
d_call: TRBD1
cdr3_aa: CASSAGGGGAYEQYF
cdr3_nt: TGTGCCAGCAGCGCAGGGGGTGGTGGGGCCTACGAGCAGTACTTC

v_call: TRBV6-5
clone_size: .
j_call: TRBJ2-7
d_call: TRBD1
cdr3_aa: CASRDRGNYEQYF
cdr3_nt: TGTGCCAGCAGAGACAGGGGGAACTACGAGCAGTACTTC

v_call: TRBV7-9
clone_size: once
j_call: TRBJ2-5
d_call: TRBD2
cdr3_aa: CASSFMGLAGEEETQYF
cdr3_nt: TGTGCCAGCAGCTTTATGGGACTAGCGGGAGAGGAAGAGACCCAGTACTTC

v_call: TRBV18
clone_size: once
j_call: TRBJ1-2
d_call: .
cdr3_aa: CASTRADGDGYTF
cdr3_nt: TGTGCCAGCACGAGGGCGGATGGGGATGGCTACACCTTC

v_call: TRBV5-1
clone_size: .
j_call: TRBJ2-5
d_call: .
cdr3_aa: CASSTSRERETQYF
cdr3_nt: TGCGCCAGCAGCACCTCACGGGAAAGAGAGACCCAGTACTTC

v_call: TRBV9
clone_size: .
j_call: TRBJ2-1
d_call: .
cdr3_aa: CASSVVADNYNEQFF
cdr3_nt: TGTGCCAGCAGCGTCGTAGCGGACAACTACAATGAGCAGTTCTTC

v_call: TRBV5-1
clone_size: once
j_call: TRBJ2-7
d_call: .
cdr3_aa: CASSLAPGGEQYF
cdr3_nt: TGCGCCAGCAGCTTGGCCCCCGGGGGCGAGCAGTACTTC

v_call: TRBV7-5
clone_size: .
j_call: TRBJ1-2
d_call: .
cdr3_aa: CARNMFGYTF
cdr3_nt: TGTGCCAGAAACATGTTTGGCTACACCTTC

v_call: TRBV2
clone_size: .
j_call: TRBJ2-7
d_call: TRBD2
cdr3_aa: CASSSGLTAYEQYF
cdr3_nt: TGTGCCAGCAGTTCGGGACTAACAGCCTACGAGCAGTACTTC

v_call: TRBV13
clone_size: .
j_call: TRBJ2-7
d_call: TRBD1
cdr3_aa: CASSEQGVPYEQYF
cdr3_nt: TGTGCCAGCAGCGAACAGGGGGTCCCCTACGAGCAGTACTTC

v_call: TRBV11-2
clone_size: .
j_call: TRBJ2-2
d_call: TRBD2
cdr3_aa: CASSKGLAGGNTGELFF
cdr3_nt: TGTGCCAGCAGCAAGGGACTAGCGGGGGGGAACACCGGGGAGCTGTTTTTT

v_call: TRBV6-5
clone_size: .
j_call: TRBJ1-1
d_call: TRBD1
cdr3_aa: CASSGTEGTEAFF
cdr3_nt: TGTGCCAGCAGCGGGACAGAGGGAACTGAAGCTTTCTTT

v_call: TRBV5-4
clone_size: .
j_call: TRBJ1-1
d_call: TRBD1
cdr3_aa: CASSHQDRVNTEAFF
cdr3_nt: TGTGCCAGCAGCCATCAGGACAGGGTTAACACTGAAGCTTTCTTT

v_call: TRBV7-9
clone_size: .
j_call: TRBJ2-5
d_call: TRBD2
cdr3_aa: CASSLEGTSFLLSETQYF
cdr3_nt: TGTGCCAGCAGCTTAGAGGGGACTAGCTTTCTCTTATCGGAGACCCAGTACTTC

v_call: TRBV2
clone_size: .
j_call: TRBJ2-1
d_call: .
cdr3_aa: CASSVDLAPQFF
cdr3_nt: TGTGCCAGCAGTGTTGACCTAGCACCGCAGTTCTTC

v_call: TRBV19
clone_size: .
j_call: TRBJ2-7
d_call: TRBD2
cdr3_aa: CASSTSSGSLYEQYF
cdr3_nt: TGTGCCAGTAGTACGAGTAGCGGGAGCCTCTACGAGCAGTACTTC

v_call: TRBV6-5
clone_size: .
j_call: TRBJ1-1
d_call: .
cdr3_aa: CASSYAGGAEAFF
cdr3_nt: TGTGCCAGCAGTTACGCGGGAGGGGCCGAAGCTTTCTTT

v_call: TRBV25-1
clone_size: .
j_call: TRBJ2-7
d_call: TRBD1
cdr3_aa: CASSDPRQGTYEQYF
cdr3_nt: TGTGCCAGCAGTGACCCCCGACAGGGGACCTACGAGCAGTACTTC

v_call: TRBV28
clone_size: .
j_call: TRBJ1-1
d_call: .
cdr3_aa: CASSSQGENTEAFF
cdr3_nt: TGTGCCAGCAGTTCACAGGGAGAGAACACTGAAGCTTTCTTT

v_call: TRBV24-1
clone_size: .
j_call: TRBJ2-2
d_call: .
cdr3_aa: CATRSQRTGELFF
cdr3_nt: TGTGCCACCCGCTCGCAGCGAACCGGGGAGCTGTTTTTT

v_call: TRBV7-6
clone_size: .
j_call: TRBJ1-2
d_call: TRBD1
cdr3_aa: CASSLVGRGQGKNGYTF
cdr3_nt: TGTGCCAGCAGCTTAGTAGGGAGGGGACAGGGCAAAAACGGCTACACCTTC

v_call: TRBV7-3
clone_size: few
j_call: TRBJ2-1
d_call: TRBD1
cdr3_aa: CASSSGTGLRNEQFF
cdr3_nt: TGTGCCAGCAGCTCCGGGACAGGGTTGAGGAATGAGCAGTTCTTC

v_call: TRBV7-9
clone_size: .
j_call: TRBJ1-6
d_call: TRBD1
cdr3_aa: CASSRTGTGLSPGGPLHF
cdr3_nt: TGTGCCAGCAGCCGTACCGGGACAGGGCTCTCCCCCGGTGGTCCCCTCCACTTT